The T cell receptor beta chain described here comes from a study of control samples from healthy donors and cancer patients (TCRdb year 2020). Libraries were constructed by the immunoSEQ multiplex PCR assay. As stored in TCRdb, this immuneACCESS dataset retains in-frame rearrangements with V and J assigned. A fraction of the clones does not appear; measured against another copy, unresolved V genes explain less than half of the discrepancy, and the remainder lacks a known reason. The sample table contains under 150,000 clones; only one count was recorded for around 89% of them. Approximately 2.2% of the sample goes to the ten largest clones. V has 0 bases trimmed and J has 3 bases trimmed; junction bases matching no gene number 4. The CDR1 and CDR2 encoded by the germline V gene are LGHNA and YSLEER. The CDR3 sequence holds 16 residues, the cysteine and phenylalanine included. Only the CDR3 portion is preserved as DNA: 48 bases, with reading frame beginning at the first base.

About this clone itself: Its specific antigen is unknown. Base quality data are lacking; no much larger clone is found one base away.

The sequence is built from TRBV4-3 and TRBJ2-3, and TRBD2 aligns with 9 junction nucleotides. Material for sequencing was blood. The clonotype was recovered from a woman aged 65 to 85 in good health. The nucleotides are TGCGCCAGCAGCCAAGAGGGTAGCGGGGGAACAGATACGCAGTATTTT. Its amino acids are CASSQEGSGGTDTQYF.